A single sample is the source of the 24 T cell receptor beta chains below, sequenced in a study of T cell responses to AZD1222 COVID-19 vaccine. Here immunoSEQ multiplex PCR was the method, and the copy in TCRdb shows in-frame clones only, minus some. The data hold fewer than 150,000 clones, with roughly 80% observed a single time. Sequenced material: peripheral blood, taken on day 0 of AZD1222 vaccination. The receptors originated from an adult in good health.

The chain uses TRBV21-1 and TRBJ2-7; TRBD1 was called by the table and not checked on the DNA. TRBV21-1 is flagged as a pseudogene. The length of the CDR3 is 13 residues. The CDR3 region is CASSKSDFYEQYF. CDR3 DNA sequence: TGTGCCAGCAGCAAATCAGATTTCTACGAGCAGTACTTC.

The rearrangement links TRBV5-1 to TRBJ1-4; D ambiguous. V shed 2 bases and J shed 6 bases, with 11 bases lying between them. The CDR3 spans 14 residues. Germline CDR1 is SGHRS and CDR2 is YFSETQ. Written as DNA, the CDR3 is TGCGCCAGCAGCTTCCGGGCCATCGATGAAAAACTGTTTTTT. It yields the protein CASSFRAIDEKLFF.

The J gene is TRBJ1-3, the V gene TRBV2; D not resolved. This CDR3 is 16 amino acids long. V shed 7 bases and J shed 0 bases, with 16 bases lying between them. Germline loops: CDR1 SNHLY, CDR2 FYNNEI. This CDR3 is CASMLQWVDSGNTIYF. The CDR3 nucleotides are TGTGCCAGCATGCTTCAGTGGGTAGACTCTGGAAACACCATATATTTT.

The chain recombines TRBV6-5 with TRBJ1-1; tentative D call: TRBD1 (5 bases). The CDR3 is 15 amino acids. Germline loops: CDR1 MNHEY, CDR2 SVGAGI. The V and J ends lost 6 bases and 0 bases respectively, with 14 bases between them. Here the CDR3 reads CASRPQEGMNTEAFF. The CDR3 DNA reads TGTGCCAGCAGACCACAGGAGGGGATGAACACTGAAGCTTTCTTT.

This sequence joins TRBV7-8 and TRBJ2-1; TRBD2 is a possible D gene (5 bases). The CDR3 is 17 amino acids. Between the trimmed V and J ends, which lost 0 bases and 1 base, there was a span of 13 bases. From germline, CDR1 is SGHVS and CDR2 FQNEAQ. CDR3 nucleotides: TGTGCCAGCAGCTTAGCCGGGCTAGCCGCATCCTACAATGAGCAGTTCTTC. It codes for CASSLAGLAASYNEQFF.

Notes on this clone: Within the sample, other DNA sequences also encode this same CDR3. The chain employs TRBV2 and TRBJ1-2; 8 bases fit TRBD1. In germline, CDR1 is SNHLY, CDR2 FYNNEI. The V gene end was trimmed by 3 bases and the J gene end by 2 bases; junction bases not matched to a gene: 2. The CDR3 is made up of 14 amino acids. The CDR3 spells CASSEAGGNYGYTF. In DNA, the CDR3 is TGTGCCAGCAGTGAGGCAGGGGGCAACTATGGCTACACCTTC.

The chain joins TRBV7-9 to TRBJ1-1; no clear D. Germline V gene data show CDR1 as SEHNR and CDR2 as FQNEAQ (reference sequence). This CDR3 is built from 14 residues. The V and J ends lost 3 bases and 0 bases respectively, with 8 bases between them. The CDR3 loop is CASSFASLNTEAFF. CDR3 DNA: TGTGCCAGCAGCTTTGCCAGTTTGAACACTGAAGCTTTCTTT.

This clone came up once. The chain employs TRBV7-9 and TRBJ1-1; 7 bases line up with TRBD1. This CDR3 has 15 amino acids. V dropped 3 bases and J dropped 5; count of bases not matched to a gene: 9. Germline V gene lookup returns CDR1 SEHNR and CDR2 FQNEAQ (reference sequence). This chain's CDR3 is CASSFRQGSKTEAFF. The CDR3 nucleotides are TGTGCCAGCAGCTTTCGACAGGGATCGAAGACTGAAGCTTTCTTT. The whole variable domain, remainder taken from reference TRBV7-9 and TRBJ1-1, is DTGVSQNPRHKITKRGQNVTFRCDPISEHNRLYWYRQTLGQGPEFLTYFQNEAQLEKSRLLSDRFSAERPKGSFSTLEIQRTEQGDSAMYLCASSFRQGSKTEAFFGQGTRLTVV.

The chain employs TRBV28 and TRBJ1-5, with D perhaps TRBD1 (5 bases). Trimming removed 7 bases at V and 3 bases at J, with 10 bases between. The CDR3 sequence is 13 residues long. CDR1 MDHEN and CDR2 SYDVKM come from the germline V gene. The CDR3 here is CASKNGANQPQHF. CDR3 coding DNA: TGTGCCAGCAAGAACGGGGCCAATCAGCCCCAGCATTTT.

V is TRBV28 and J is TRBJ1-2; 7 bases map to TRBD1. The germline CDR1 and CDR2 sequences are MDHEN and SYDVKM. Germline trimming cut 8 bases from V and 4 bases from J; bases unmatched to any gene: 16. The CDR3 spans 16 residues. CDR3 nucleotide sequence: TGTGCCAGCTATAGTTTAGGGACAGACTTAAGCTATGGCTACACCTTC. It yields the protein CASYSLGTDLSYGYTF.

The CDR3 region has the DNA TGTGCCAGCAGTTTAGCGAACACTGAAGCTTTCTTT. Amino acids: CASSLANTEAFF. The chain recombines TRBV28 with TRBJ1-1; D call uncertain. The germline V gene has CDR1 MDHEN and CDR2 SYDVKM. Trimming left V 2 bases short and J 1 base short, with 2 bases between. The CDR3 totals 12 residues.

The chain has TRBV28 and TRBJ1-5; 7 nucleotides line up with TRBD1. This CDR3 has 13 residues. Germline CDR1 is MDHEN and CDR2 is SYDVKM. Losses at the gene ends were 4 bases for V and 7 bases for J; bases not matched to a gene: 4. CDR3 coding DNA: TGTGCCAGCAGTTCGACAGGGTGGCAGCCCCAGCATTTT. As protein: CASSSTGWQPQHF.

The chain recombines TRBV5-1 with TRBJ2-5; TRBD1 might be the D (6 bases). Germline CDR1 and CDR2: SGHRS and YFSETQ. The CDR3 is 15 amino acids. Trimming took 6 bases from V and 5 from J, leaving 20 bases between them. CDR3 in DNA: TGCGCCAGCAATGACCAAAGGGGGAACGGGGAGACCCAGTACTTC. Its protein product is CASNDQRGNGETQYF.

The V call is TRBV4-2, the J call TRBJ2-7; no definite D call. Germline-derived CDR1 and CDR2 are LGHNA and YNFKEQ. This CDR3 spans 14 amino acids. V gave up 0 bases and J gave up 2 bases, with 8 bases separating them. CDR3 residues: CASSQDVATYEQYF. In DNA form, the CDR3 reads TGTGCCAGCAGCCAAGATGTGGCGACCTACGAGCAGTACTTC.

The CDR3, as DNA: TGTGCCAGCAGCTTATCTCATGGGGTTTCGGTGAACACTGAAGCTTTCTTT. Translated, it gives CASSLSHGVSVNTEAFF. The J gene is TRBJ1-1, the V gene TRBV7-9; D not certain. The germline V gene has CDR1 SEHNR and CDR2 FQNEAQ (reference sequence). The CDR3 is 17 amino acids. With 2 bases removed from V and 0 bases from J, the gap between germline ends came to 16 bases.

CDR3 in amino acids: CASSLGQGNPYEQYF. CDR3 nucleotide sequence: TGCGCCAGCAGCTTGGGACAGGGGAACCCCTACGAGCAGTACTTC. The chain couples TRBV5-1 to TRBJ2-7; 8 bases align to TRBD1. Germline V lookup: CDR1 SGHRS, CDR2 YFSETQ. CDR3 size: 15 residues. The V gene end was trimmed by 0 bases and the J gene end by 2 bases; junction bases not matched to a gene: 4.

This rearrangement joins TRBV19 to TRBJ1-2; 10 bases align to TRBD1. Germline V lookup: CDR1 LNHDA, CDR2 SQIVND (reference sequence). The V and J ends lost 4 bases and 8 bases, in that order; junction bases with no gene match: 10. The CDR3 sequence is 15 residues long. This chain's CDR3 is CASSTNGDRGSGYTF. Here the CDR3 DNA reads TGTGCCAGTAGTACCAACGGGGACAGGGGATCAGGCTACACCTTC. Combining the CDR3 with reference TRBV19 and TRBJ1-2 gives the whole variable domain DGGITQSPKYLFRKEGQNVTLSCEQNLNHDAMYWYRQDPGQGLRLIYYSQIVNDFQKGDIAEGYSVSREKKESFPLTVTSAQKNPTAFYLCASSTNGDRGSGYTFGSGTRLTVV.

The genes are TRBV7-2 and TRBJ2-2; no clear D. Trimming stripped 5 bases from V and 6 bases from J, with 13 bases between. CDR3 length: 14 residues. The germline CDR1 and CDR2 sequences are SGHTA and FQGNSA. This chain's CDR3 is CASSKGPTPGELFF. The CDR3, as DNA: TGTGCCAGCAGCAAAGGACCAACACCCGGGGAGCTGTTTTTT.

The rearrangement joins TRBV5-1 to TRBJ1-4; 9 nucleotides align to TRBD1. V lost 5 bases to trimming and J lost 8 bases; unmatched junction nucleotides: 4. The germline V gene has CDR1 SGHRS and CDR2 YFSETQ. This CDR3 contains 13 residues. The CDR3 region has the DNA TGCGCCAGCAGTACAGGGGGCGCAGAAAAACTGTTTTTT. Its protein is CASSTGGAEKLFF.

The chain combines TRBV7-3 with TRBJ2-2, with D uncertain. The CDR3 is made up of 12 amino acids. CDR1 and CDR2 (germline): SGHTA, FQGTGA. V was cut by 5 bases and J by 1 base, with 2 bases left in between. The CDR3 reads CASSRNTGELFF. As DNA, the CDR3 is TGTGCCAGCAGCCGGAACACCGGGGAGCTGTTTTTT.

This chain joins TRBV3-1 (or the pseudogene TRBV3-2) and TRBJ1-1, with D unclear. CDR3 length: 14 residues. CDR1 LGHDT and CDR2 YNNKEL come from the germline V gene (reference sequence). The V end was cut by 0 bases, the J end by 9 bases, with 14 bases between. The CDR3 coding sequence is TGTGCCAGCAGCCAAGAAATTTCGAATAGTAAAGCTTTCTTT. Translation gives CASSQEISNSKAFF.

V usage is TRBV5-6 and J usage is TRBJ1-4; D gene unclear. The V gene's germline CDR1 is SGHDT and CDR2 YYEEEE. This CDR3 contains 17 residues. V lost 0 bases and J lost 0, with 12 bases in between. The CDR3 DNA follows: TGTGCCAGCAGCTTGGCCGAGGGATCCCCAACTAATGAAAAACTGTTTTTT. Protein product: CASSLAEGSPTNEKLFF.

The V call is TRBV5-6, the J call TRBJ2-3, with 12 bases aligning to TRBD1. CDR1 and CDR2 (germline): SGHDT, YYEEEE. The V segment lost 4 bases and the J segment 3 bases; nucleotides outside the gene matches: 6. The CDR3 loop spans 16 amino acids. CDR3 in DNA: TGTGCCAGCAGCCCGGGACAGGGGGCGCGTACAGATACGCAGTATTTT. It encodes CASSPGQGARTDTQYF.

V gene TRBV28 combines with J gene TRBJ1-1; D ambiguous. This CDR3 has 12 residues. Trimming cost V 5 bases and J 0 bases, with 4 bases left between them. The V gene's germline CDR1 is MDHEN and CDR2 SYDVKM. The CDR3 bases are TGTGCCAGCAGTACCATGAACACTGAAGCTTTCTTT. Protein: CASSTMNTEAFF.